Listed here is a single T cell receptor beta chain. Recruitment covered roughly 24 US areas and drew participants whose ages spanned roughly 18 to 89 years. Assignment of participants to cohorts was predicated upon participant-reported clinical history. V lost 5 bases to trimming and J lost 10 bases; unmatched junction nucleotides: 8. CDR3 length equals 15 residues. Germline loops: CDR1 MGHDK, CDR2 SYGVNS. The protocol was immunoSEQ multiplex PCR, while the TCRdb copy is restricted to in-frame clones and leaves out a portion. The data contain about 250,000 clones, roughly 87% of them seen just once; the ten biggest clones take up about 2.5%. This sample is drawn from a study of blood T cell repertoires in COVID-19.

The source of this sequence is a woman aged 25 to 39 with acute COVID-19. The V gene is TRBV25-1, the J gene TRBJ1-6; 10 bases align to TRBD1. Sample: PBMCs or T cells enriched from blood (not recorded which). The CDR3 DNA reads TGTGCCAGCAGTCCTCCGGACAGGGGGGACTCACCCCTCCACTTT. It specifies CASSPPDRGDSPLHF. Full variable domain (outside the CDR3, taken from reference TRBV25-1 and TRBJ1-6): EADIYQTPRYLVIGTGKKITLECSQTMGHDKMYWYQQDPGMELHLIHYSYGVNSTEKGDLSSESTVSRIRTEHFPLTLESARPSHTSQYLCASSPPDRGDSPLHFGNGTRLTVT.